This T cell receptor beta chain came from a study of shared clonotypes between healthy human individuals. This was a deep-level run. TCRdb's table, derived via immunoSEQ multiplex PCR, lists solely in-frame clones and lacks some. Among over a million clones listed, approximately 96% were seen once. Trimming at V came to 4 bases and at J to 4 bases, leaving 11 bases not matched to a gene. Germline CDR1 and CDR2: SGHNT and YYREEE (reference sequence). The CDR3 consists of 16 residues. Nashville, Tennessee was home to all donors, each a Caucasian adult. Naive CD4+ cells were CD45RA-selected; the remaining cells were memory.

The chain joins TRBV5-4 to TRBJ2-4; TRBD2 matches at 7 bases. The sample consisted of naive CD4+ T cells sorted from blood. Specified subset: CD45RA+ positively selected. This sequence originates from a man aged 30 to 39 in good health. The CDR3 nucleotides read TGTGCCAGCAGCGGGGGAGGGCCGGTGTCAAAAAACATTCAGTACTTC. It specifies CASSGGGPVSKNIQYF.